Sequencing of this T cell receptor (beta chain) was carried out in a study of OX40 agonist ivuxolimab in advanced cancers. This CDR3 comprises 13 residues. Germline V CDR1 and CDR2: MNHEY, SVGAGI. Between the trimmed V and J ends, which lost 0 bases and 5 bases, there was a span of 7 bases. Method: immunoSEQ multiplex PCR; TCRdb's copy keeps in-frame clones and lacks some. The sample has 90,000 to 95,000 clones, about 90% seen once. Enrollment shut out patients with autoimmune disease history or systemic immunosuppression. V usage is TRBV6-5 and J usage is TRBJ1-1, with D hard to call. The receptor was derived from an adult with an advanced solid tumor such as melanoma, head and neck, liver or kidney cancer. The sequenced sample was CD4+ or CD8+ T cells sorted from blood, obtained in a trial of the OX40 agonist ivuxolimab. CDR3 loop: CASSYSMRTEAFF. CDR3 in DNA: TGTGCCAGCAGTTACTCGATGCGGACTGAAGCTTTCTTT.